This TCR beta chain was sequenced for a study of CD8 T cells in Susac syndrome (dated by TCRdb to about 2019). Looking at the study overall: Whether CD8+ T cell activation and differentiation in Susac syndrome was antigen driven was tested using repertoire sequencing. General conclusions and limits of the study: The TCR sequencing and HLA analysis was acknowledged to have included a relatively small number of individuals.

High-throughput TCR beta sequencing profiled peripheral blood CD8+ and CD4+ T cells from healthy donors, Susac syndrome patients and multiple sclerosis patients. Multiple sclerosis controls were treatment-naive patients with stable or active relapsing-remitting disease fulfilling revised McDonald criteria. CD8+ TEMRA cells were enriched by FACS, while bulk CD8+ and CD4+ T cells were purified by magnetic negative isolation. Blood was collected in EDTA tubes and processed within 24 hours, with PBMCs isolated through density gradient centrifugation. PBMCs intended for TCR sequencing were cryopreserved in liquid nitrogen and thawed later in a water bath at 37 degrees C. Purity of sorted or isolated CD4+, CD8+ and CD8+ TEMRA cells was at least 90%. RNA was extracted using the RNeasy kit, and about 0.5 to 1 microgram was reverse transcribed with random hexamers. TCR beta CDR3 regions were amplified with the immunoSEQ multiplex PCR assay covering 54 Vbeta and 13 Jbeta segments. PCR amplification bias was corrected by using a synthetic template baseline for primer optimization and computational correction. On the authors' methods: Reads were annotated to V, D and J genes according to IMGT and were analyzed with immunoSEQ Analyzer, with only productive sequences retained. Clonality was computed as one minus Shannon entropy normalized by log2 of the number of productive unique sequences. For each patient and control, public and private clones were evaluated within the 100 most prevalent clones. Clones were defined as Susac-specific when absent from the healthy and MS cohorts, from 1052 published viral clones and from other ImmuneACCESS disease sequences. TCRdb handled the public reads itself, with Q25 trimming in fastp and clone calling in MiXCR, and kept productive beta chains. Each entry is one CDR3 protein sequence, shown with its most common DNA and genes. The V and J calls were determined by TCRdb, not by the authors. In this sample the table shows about 300,000 distinct CDR3 sequences, under 95% of which occur a single time. Over 0.065% of the sample is taken by the ten largest.

Points on this clonotype: Its antigen specificity is not known. No base quality values were provided; no much bigger clone lies one nucleotide off.

V loses 6 bases at its end and J loses 5 bases; junction bases beyond the gene matches: 11. The CDR3 sequence holds 15 residues, the cysteine and phenylalanine included. Only the CDR3 region is kept as DNA, spanning 45 bases read in frame from base 1. The germline V gene specifies MNHNS as CDR1 and SASEGT as CDR2. The specimen was CD4+ T cells from PBMCs. This sequence was found in a human donor with multiple sclerosis. The V and J segments used are TRBV6-1 and TRBJ1-1; TRBD1 lines up with 8 middle nucleotides. The nucleotide sequence reads TGTGCCAGCAGGGGGTCAGGGGGCGTACTGACTGAAGCTTTCTTT. Translation gives CASRGSGGVLTEAFF.